This passage covers 13 T cell receptor beta chains from one sample sequenced in a study of neoadjuvant nivolumab and ipilimumab in lung cancer. The assay was immunoSEQ multiplex PCR, and TCRdb's table has in-frame clones only and misses some. There are over 20,000 clones in the sample; around four fifths occur only once, and 7.5% to 9% lies in the top ten. The material was tumor tissue, obtained after neoadjuvant nivolumab, alone or with ipilimumab, at or shortly before surgery. All receptors derive from an adult with non-small cell lung cancer.

The chain combines TRBV30 with TRBJ1-1, with D possibly TRBD1 on 6 matching bases. This CDR3 is 15 amino acids long. From germline, CDR1 is GTSNPN and CDR2 SVGIG (reference sequence). Between the trimmed V and J ends, which lost 0 bases and 2 bases, there was a span of 13 bases. The chain's CDR3 is CAWSVPGTSNTEAFF. The CDR3 DNA is TGTGCCTGGAGTGTACCAGGGACAAGCAACACTGAAGCTTTCTTT.

The gene calls are TRBV6-5 and TRBJ1-2; a weak D match, TRBD1 (5 bases). CDR3 length: 15 residues. Trimming took 0 bases from V and 4 from J, leaving 12 bases between them. The germline V gene encodes CDR1 MNHEY and CDR2 SVGAGI. The CDR3 DNA reads as TGTGCCAGCAGTTACTCCGGGACGTATTCCTATGGCTACACCTTC. Translating gives CASSYSGTYSYGYTF.

The chain links TRBV11-2 to TRBJ1-5; D is unresolved. The CDR3 is 17 residues long. From germline, CDR1 is SGHAT and CDR2 FQNNGV. The ends were cut back, 1 base at V and 4 bases at J, with 17 bases in the middle. The chain's CDR3 is CASSLVLGGRVNQPQHF. The CDR3 DNA follows: TGTGCCAGCAGCTTAGTTTTGGGTGGGAGGGTGAATCAGCCCCAGCATTTT.

Here the CDR3 reads CASSLRNTEAFF. CDR3 DNA sequence: TGTGCCAGCAGCTTGAGGAACACTGAAGCTTTCTTT. V usage is TRBV5-6 and J usage is TRBJ1-1; D is uncertain. The germline V gene has CDR1 SGHDT and CDR2 YYEEEE. V lost 1 base, J lost 1 base, and 2 bases lay in between. The CDR3 has 12 amino acids.

The gene calls are TRBV10-2 and TRBJ2-7, with 11 bases aligning to TRBD1. Germline values: CDR1 WSHSY, CDR2 SAAADI. The CDR3 covers 16 residues. Trimming took 2 bases from V and 5 from J; bases not matched to a gene: 8. CDR3 in DNA: TGCGCCAGCAGTGAGCCGCCGGGACAGGGGGAAGACGAGCAGTACTTC. Protein: CASSEPPGQGEDEQYF.

V usage is TRBV5-6 and J usage is TRBJ1-1; D unresolved. V lost 6 bases and J lost 2, with 8 bases in between. Looked up from germline, CDR1 is SGHDT and CDR2 is YYEEEE. CDR3 length equals 12 residues. The CDR3 region has the DNA TGTGCCAGCACGAGAGATAACACTGAAGCTTTCTTT. Encoded protein: CASTRDNTEAFF.

The chain is built from TRBV30 and TRBJ1-2; TRBD1 might be the D (6 bases). Germline CDR1 and CDR2: GTSNPN and SVGIG (reference sequence). Trimming shortened V by 8 bases and J by 8 bases, and 27 bases separated the two germline ends. The CDR3 has 15 amino acids. CDR3 DNA: TGTGCCCGACTCGCTCGGACACTTTACGGGGGCGGCTACACCTTC. It specifies CARLARTLYGGGYTF.

This chain joins TRBV11-3 and TRBJ1-5; tentatively, D is TRBD1 (6 bases). This CDR3 is built from 15 residues. Germline CDR1 reads SGHNT; CDR2 reads YENEEA. V dropped 1 base and J dropped 0 bases, with 7 bases sitting between them. This CDR3 is CASSLGTDSNQPQHF. CDR3 bases: TGTGCCAGCAGCTTAGGGACAGATAGCAATCAGCCCCAGCATTTT.

J is TRBJ1-1 and V is TRBV18, with D hard to call. CDR3 size: 13 residues. Germline V gives CDR1 KGHSH, CDR2 LQKENI. Trimming took 6 bases from V and 3 from J, leaving 11 bases between them. CDR3 sequence (DNA): TGTGCCAGCTCCGGGGAAGGGTACACTGAAGCTTTCTTT. Its translation is CASSGEGYTEAFF.

This rearrangement joins TRBV29-1 to TRBJ2-3; D tentatively fits TRBD1 or TRBD2 (5 bases each). There are 12 residues in the CDR3. The V end lost 4 bases, the J end lost 1 base, and 6 bases lay between the germline ends. CDR1 SQVTM and CDR2 ANQGSEA come from the germline V gene. CDR3 region: CSVGGGTDTQYF. The CDR3 DNA sequence: TGCAGCGTTGGAGGGGGCACAGATACGCAGTATTTT.

The chain combines TRBV5-6 with TRBJ2-7; D might be TRBD2 (6 bases). The CDR3 has 12 residues. CDR1 is SGHDT, CDR2 YYEEEE, per germline. The ends were cut back, 4 bases at V and 3 bases at J, with 8 bases in the middle. As DNA, the CDR3 is TGTGCCAGCAGCCCCGGGAGCTACGAGCAGTACTTC. Its translation: CASSPGSYEQYF.

The chain couples TRBV7-9 to TRBJ2-1; D gene ambiguous. CDR1 is SEHNR, CDR2 FQNEAQ, per germline (reference sequence). This CDR3 has 11 amino acids. Trimming shortened V by 2 bases and J by 15 bases, and 11 bases separated the two germline ends. CDR3 coding DNA: TGTGCCAGCAGCTTATTTCGGTACGCGTTCTTC. Translated, it gives CASSLFRYAFF.

This chain uses TRBV6-1 with TRBJ1-2; D is unresolved. The CDR3 loop spans 12 amino acids. CDR1 is MNHNS and CDR2 is SASEGT in the germline V gene. V was trimmed by 0 bases and J by 4 bases, leaving 3 bases between them. The CDR3 coding sequence is TGTGCCAGCAGTGAAGCGTCCTATGGCTACACCTTC. Translating gives CASSEASYGYTF.